This T cell receptor (beta chain) is from a study of CD8+ T cells in alopecia areata. Study-wide results and caveats: It was less clear whether patients shared TCRs than it was in mice, possibly because of HLA. Sequencing of scalp samples also captures resident alphabeta T cells of normal skin. Affected scalp, especially in alopecia totalis/universalis, had a higher clonality than normal scalp did.

CDR3 length: 12 amino acids. CDR1 is SGHDT, CDR2 YYEEEE, per germline. V was shortened by 1 base and J by 12 bases, with 14 bases between the two germline ends. Investigators sorted PBMCs to obtain both CD4+ and CD8+ T cells. The authors extracted RNA and reverse transcribed it into cDNA as the sequencing template. Produced via immunoSEQ multiplex PCR; TCRdb's table is partial and in-frame only. Seen here are around 190,000 clones, more than 55% observed once, and the top ten hold around 5%. As regards this clone: Its antigen is undetermined.

J is TRBJ2-7 and V is TRBV5-6; D is tentatively TRBD1 or TRBD2 (5 bases each). The TCR was taken from a human donor in good health. Material: CD8+ T cells sorted from blood. The CDR3 nucleotides are TGTGCCAGCAGCTTGTCTACCGGGGCCGGGTACTTC. Protein product: CASSLSTGAGYF. Looking up the rest from reference TRBV5-6 and TRBJ2-7 gives the full variable domain: DAGVTQSPTHLIKTRGQQVTLRCSPKSGHDTVSWYQQALGQGPQFIFQYYEEEERQRGNFPDRFSGHQFPNYSSELNVNALLLGDSALYLCASSLSTGAGYFGPGTRLTVT.